This is a list of T cell receptor beta chains from one sample in a study of a mutant IDH1 vaccine in newly diagnosed glioma. Antigen specificity for these receptors is unknown. Profiling relied on immunoSEQ multiplex PCR, and the TCRdb table lists in-frame clones only, not all of them. The sample contains tens of thousands of clones, approximately 80% of which appear only once. The input for sequencing was PBMCs, taken from a glioma patient whose treatment included an IDH1 peptide vaccine. The receptors derive from a man aged 35-49 years with glioma. Both conserved end residues are part of each CDR3. D genes are given only for firm matches. Size is stated for part of the rows, as once, few or many counts, or as a class when the clone is expanded.

>TRBJ2-7|TRBV6-5|few|TRBD1
TGTGCCAGCAGTTACGGAGGGACAGGGCTCTACGAGCAGTACTTC
CASSYGGTGLYEQYF
>TRBJ1-2|TRBV7-2|.|TRBD1
TGTGCCAGCAGCTTAGAAGGGACAGGGGCCTATGGCTACACCTTC
CASSLEGTGAYGYTF
>TRBJ1-3|TRBV10-3|.|TRBD1
TGTGCCATCAGACAGGGGGCTGGAAACACCATATATTTT
CAIRQGAGNTIYF
>TRBJ1-1|TRBV6-1|.|.
TGTGCCAGCAGCCTGACAGTGAACACTGAAGCTTTCTTT
CASSLTVNTEAFF
>TRBJ1-5|TRBV6-1|.|.
TGTGCCAGCAGTGAAAGGTGGGGGGGGAGCAATCAGCCCCAGCATTTT
CASSERWGGSNQPQHF
>TRBJ2-2|TRBV2|.|TRBD2
TGTGCCAGCAGCCAGAAGACTAGCGGGAGTGGTACCGGGGAGCTGTTTTTT
CASSQKTSGSGTGELFF
>TRBJ1-2|TRBV7-9|.|.
TGTGCCAGCAGCTTAGCGCGGGCAGTATTTGGCTACACCTTC
CASSLARAVFGYTF
>TRBJ2-5|TRBV7-6|once|TRBD1
TGTGCCAGCAGCTCCTACAGGGGAGAGACCCAGTACTTC
CASSSYRGETQYF
>TRBJ2-7|TRBV7-9|.|TRBD1
TGTGCCAGCAGCTTCCCGGGACAGGGCTACGAGCAGTACTTC
CASSFPGQGYEQYF
>TRBJ1-1|TRBV6-1|.|.
TGTGCCAGCAACCTAAAGGGGAACACTGAAGCTTTCTTT
CASNLKGNTEAFF
>TRBJ2-7|TRBV7-9|.|.
TGTGCCAGCAGCTTGCCCCTGGGGAACGAGCAGTACTTC
CASSLPLGNEQYF
>TRBJ2-1|TRBV7-6|.|.
TGTGCCAGCAGGTCCTCGGTAGGCGGCCATGAGCAGTTCTTC
CASRSSVGGHEQFF
>TRBJ1-1|TRBV7-9|few|TRBD1
TGTGCCAGCAGCTCGACCTCACAGGGGCTGGGAACTGAAGCTTTCTTT
CASSSTSQGLGTEAFF
>TRBJ2-1|TRBV11-2|.|.
TGTGCCAGCAGCCCGGGCGGCTCCTACAATGAGCAGTTCTTC
CASSPGGSYNEQFF
>TRBJ1-1|TRBV5-1|.|.
TGCGCCAGCAGCGCGGACCAGCCCGCCTTGAACACTGAAGCTTTCTTT
CASSADQPALNTEAFF
>TRBJ2-4|TRBV6-5|.|.
TGTGCCAGCAGGTATCTGGACATTCAGTACTTC
CASRYLDIQYF
>TRBJ1-2|TRBV4-2|.|TRBD1
TGTGCCAGCAGCTTCCAGGGGGTGGATGGCTACACCTTC
CASSFQGVDGYTF
>TRBJ2-2|TRBV29-1|.|TRBD2
TGCAGCGTTAGGCTAGCGGGGGGGATGCTCACCGGGGAGCTGTTTTTT
CSVRLAGGMLTGELFF
>TRBJ1-6|TRBV19|.|.
TGTGCCAGTAGTATCTTCCAGGGGATGACCTATAATTCACCCCTCCACTTT
CASSIFQGMTYNSPLHF
>TRBJ1-5|TRBV30|few|.
TGTGCCTGGGGGGAGGATCAGCCCCAGCATTTT
CAWGEDQPQHF
>TRBJ2-3|TRBV7-6|.|TRBD2
TGTGCCAGCAGCTTAGCGCTAGCGGGGATTTTAGATACGCAGTATTTT
CASSLALAGILDTQYF
>TRBJ2-7|TRBV9|few|.
TGTGCCAGCAGCGTTAACTACGAGCAGTACTTC
CASSVNYEQYF
>TRBJ2-2|TRBV15|.|TRBD2
TGTGCCACCAGGGAAAGCGGGGGGCCACCGAACACCGGGGAGCTGTTTTTT
CATRESGGPPNTGELFF
>TRBJ2-7|TRBV5-5|.|.
TGTGCCAGCAGCTTGCGGCCGGACGCCTACGAGCAGTACTTC
CASSLRPDAYEQYF
>TRBJ2-7|TRBV7-2|.|.
TGTGCCAGCAGCTTAGGCAGAGACTACGAGCAGTACTTC
CASSLGRDYEQYF
>TRBJ2-2|TRBV5-5|.|TRBD1
TGTGCCAGCAGACCCGACAGGGGGTACACCGGGGAGCTGTTTTTT
CASRPDRGYTGELFF
>TRBJ1-4|TRBV28|.|TRBD1
TGTGCCAGCAGTTTCCCCCTCAGGGGGTCTGGTGAAAAACTGTTTTTT
CASSFPLRGSGEKLFF
>TRBJ2-5|TRBV18|.|.
TGTGCCAGCTCAACCTATACAGGGCAAGAGACCCAGTACTTC
CASSTYTGQETQYF
>TRBJ1-1|TRBV18|.|.
TGTGCCAGCTCATCGGGGATAGGTGCTGAAGCTTTCTTT
CASSSGIGAEAFF
>TRBJ2-3|TRBV27|.|.
TGTGCCAGCAGTCCGCGCGGCCCAAGCACAGATACGCAGTATTTT
CASSPRGPSTDTQYF
>TRBJ1-5|TRBV7-2|once|.
TGTGCCAGCAGCCCTTTTACAGGGAACAATCAGCCCCAGCATTTT
CASSPFTGNNQPQHF
>TRBJ1-4|TRBV18|.|TRBD1
TGTGCCAGCTCACCACGGCTTGGACAGGGGTTTAATGAAAAACTGTTTTTT
CASSPRLGQGFNEKLFF
>TRBJ1-5|TRBV27|few|.
TGTGCCAGCAGTTTGGTTTGGGGACTGAATCAGCCCCAGCATTTT
CASSLVWGLNQPQHF
>TRBJ2-7|TRBV18|.|.
TGTGCCAGCTCACCTCAGACAGGGACTATAGGAAACGAGCAGTACTTC
CASSPQTGTIGNEQYF
>TRBJ2-3|TRBV29-1|.|TRBD2
TGCAGCGGACTAGCGGGAGGAACAGATACGCAGTATTTT
CSGLAGGTDTQYF
>TRBJ1-2|TRBV6-5|.|.
TGTGCCAGCACCCAAGTAGGCAGTGGCTACACCTTC
CASTQVGSGYTF
>TRBJ1-5|TRBV5-5|.|TRBD1
TGTGCCAGCAGCTTGACCGACAGGGTCGGGTTGGGCAATCAGCCCCAGCATTTT
CASSLTDRVGLGNQPQHF
>TRBJ1-2|TRBV6-6|.|TRBD1
TGTGCCAGCAGTTCCAACAGGGGACCGGGAGGCTACACCTTC
CASSSNRGPGGYTF
>TRBJ2-1|TRBV14|.|.
TGTGCCAGCAGCCAAGATGTCCGCGCTGGCTACAATGAGCAGTTCTTC
CASSQDVRAGYNEQFF